This T cell receptor (beta chain) was captured by sequencing in a study of blood T cell repertoires in COVID-19. Overall study: Material from acute and convalescent COVID-19 was sourced from the United States, Italy and Spain. Nucleic acid was either cDNA or gDNA, and it came from T cells, B-cell-depleted T cells, or PBMCs.

TCRdb's copy holds only in-frame clones and misses some; the assay was immunoSEQ multiplex PCR. Among some 160,000 clones listed, 65% to 85% were seen once. This CDR3 spans 14 amino acids. The V and J ends lost 1 base and 6 bases respectively, with 7 bases between them. Germline V gene sequence: CDR1 KGHSH, CDR2 LQKENI. The sequenced sample was peripheral blood. The genes are TRBV18 and TRBJ1-6; D is possibly TRBD1 (5 bases). The receptor's source is a woman of 80 years or more with acute or convalescent COVID-19. The CDR3 is CASSPQQVNSPLHF. For the CDR3, the DNA is TGTGCCAGCTCACCACAACAGGTTAATTCACCCCTCCACTTT.